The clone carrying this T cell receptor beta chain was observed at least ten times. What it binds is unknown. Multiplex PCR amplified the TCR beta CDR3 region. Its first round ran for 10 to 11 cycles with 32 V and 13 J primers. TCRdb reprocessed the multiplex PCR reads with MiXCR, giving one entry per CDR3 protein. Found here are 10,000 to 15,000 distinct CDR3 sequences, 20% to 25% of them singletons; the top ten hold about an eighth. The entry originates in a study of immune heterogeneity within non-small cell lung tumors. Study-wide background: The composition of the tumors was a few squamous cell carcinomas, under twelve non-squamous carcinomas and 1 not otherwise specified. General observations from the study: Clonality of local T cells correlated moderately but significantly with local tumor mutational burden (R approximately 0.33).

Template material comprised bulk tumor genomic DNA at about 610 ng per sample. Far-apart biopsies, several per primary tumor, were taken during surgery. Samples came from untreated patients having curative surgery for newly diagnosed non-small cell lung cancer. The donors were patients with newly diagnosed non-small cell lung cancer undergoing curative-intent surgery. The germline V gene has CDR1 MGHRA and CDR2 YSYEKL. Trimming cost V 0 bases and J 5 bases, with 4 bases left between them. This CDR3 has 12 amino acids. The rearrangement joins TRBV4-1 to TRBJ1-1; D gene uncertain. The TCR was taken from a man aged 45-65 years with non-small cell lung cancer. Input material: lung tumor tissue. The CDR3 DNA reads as TGCGCCAGCAGCCAAGATAAGACTGAAGCTTTCTTT. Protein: CASSQDKTEAFF.